These 6 T cell receptor beta chains were all obtained from the same sample, sequenced in a study of STAT3 mutations in large granular lymphocyte leukemia. Points from the study as a whole: In T-cell large granular lymphocyte leukemia, about half of patients showed multiple immunodominant subclonotypes.

These receptors have no identified antigens. Some clones are missing from TCRdb's copy, which holds only in-frame ones; the method was immunoSEQ multiplex PCR. Among about 7,000 clones listed, approximately 54% were seen once. Sequencing was performed on peripheral blood mononuclear cells. These receptors originate from a boy younger than 18 with T-cell large granular lymphocyte leukemia. Some clones in this sample may be carry-over from other donors' samples.

The chain is built from TRBV29-1 and TRBJ2-1; D is possibly TRBD1 (5 bases). CDR1 and CDR2 (germline): SQVTM, ANQGSEA. V lost 6 bases, J lost 7 bases, and 7 bases lay in between. The CDR3 is 10 amino acids. This CDR3 is CSVQENEQFF. The CDR3 DNA is TGCAGCGTACAGGAGAATGAGCAGTTCTTC.

This clone was observed a few times. The chain carries TRBV30 and TRBJ2-5; 9 bases line up with TRBD1. V was pared by 6 bases and J by 5 bases, with 4 bases of the junction left unmatched. CDR3 size: 12 residues. CDR1 is GTSNPN, CDR2 SVGIG, per germline (reference sequence). This chain's CDR3 is CACDRGTETQYF. The CDR3 bases are TGTGCCTGCGACAGGGGGACGGAGACCCAGTACTTC. The whole variable domain, remainder taken from reference TRBV30 and TRBJ2-5, is SQTIHQWPATLVQPVGSPLSLECTVEGTSNPNLYWYRQAAGRGLQLLFYSVGIGQISSEVPQNLSASRPQDRQFILSSKKLLLSDSGFYLCACDRGTETQYFGPGTRLLVL.

The chain uses TRBV7-9 and TRBJ1-2, with D unresolved. The CDR3 has 11 residues. The V end lost 5 bases, the J end lost 3 bases, and 4 bases lay between the germline ends. CDR1 is SEHNR, CDR2 FQNEAQ, per germline (reference sequence). The CDR3 DNA reads TGTGCCAGCAGCCCCGACTATGGCTACACCTTC. Its protein is CASSPDYGYTF.

This chain uses TRBV6-5 with TRBJ2-7; perhaps D is TRBD1 or TRBD2 (6 bases each). Germline-derived CDR1 and CDR2 are MNHEY and SVGAGI. V lost 0 bases and J 3 bases, leaving 12 bases between the germline ends. The CDR3 consists of 15 residues. The CDR3 reads CASSYSLRGVYEQYF. The CDR3 DNA follows: TGTGCCAGCAGTTACTCTCTAAGGGGGGTCTACGAGCAGTACTTC.

A single count supports this clone. The V call is TRBV5-1, the J call TRBJ2-7; 8 bases are a match to TRBD2. V shed 0 bases, J shed 6 bases, and the junction held 5 bases outside the gene matches. CDR1 and CDR2 from the germline V gene are SGHRS and YFSETQ. The CDR3 is made up of 14 amino acids. The CDR3 sequence is CASSLVQAGGEQYF. The CDR3 region has the DNA TGCGCCAGCAGCTTGGTCCAGGCGGGGGGCGAGCAGTACTTC.

The V and J genes are TRBV7-9 and TRBJ2-2, with 8 bases that match TRBD2. V gave up 2 bases and J gave up 4 bases; unmatched junction bases: 6. CDR1 is SEHNR and CDR2 is FQNEAQ in the germline V gene (reference sequence). The CDR3 loop spans 16 amino acids. The CDR3 region has the DNA TGTGCCAGCAGCTTACCCGGGACTAGGTCCACCGGGGAGCTGTTTTTT. The encoded protein is CASSLPGTRSTGELFF.